This T cell receptor (beta chain) originates from a study of somatic mutations in cytotoxic T cells in rheumatoid arthritis. Produced via immunoSEQ multiplex PCR; TCRdb's table is partial and in-frame only. The sample lists approximately 17,000 clones, roughly 80% occurring once. This CDR3 spans 15 amino acids. Trimming took 10 bases from V and 7 from J; bases not matched to a gene: 16. Germline CDR1 is ENHRY and CDR2 is SYGVKD. This TCR was recovered from an adult with rheumatoid arthritis. The V call is TRBV10-3, the J call TRBJ2-1, with 7 bases that match TRBD1. Sequences were obtained from CD8+ T cells sorted from blood. CDR3 nucleotides: TGTGCCACCACCTCTGAGGGGGCGATGGCAAATGAGCAGTTCTTC. Protein product: CATTSEGAMANEQFF.